This T cell receptor beta chain was observed in a study of T cells in Graves' hyperthyroidism and ophthalmopathy. Looking at the study overall: Peripheral blood was drawn at first diagnosis, prior to all treatment.

Regions amplified from RNA transcripts were the TCR beta CDR3 regions. In the first-round RT-PCR of the TCR CDR3, the HTBI primer set was used. Via MiXCR, TCRdb re-called the multiplex PCR reads, giving one row per CDR3 protein. The sample consists of over 450,000 distinct CDR3 sequences, around 14% of them appearing once. J gave up 1 base and V 1 base, and 3 bases lay outside the gene matches. CDR1 and CDR2 (germline): SGHTA, FQGTGA. The CDR3 has 15 residues. Study conclusions and caveats: In the blood, most expanded thyroid clonotypes above 0.001 appeared as well.

A lack of ophthalmopathy progression within 18 months defined stable Graves' hyperthyroidism. Thyroid ultrasound and orbital computed tomography, with clinical symptoms and serum thyroxine and TRAb, informed diagnoses. This clonotype has a count of ten or more. Its antigen is unknown. The genes are TRBV7-3 and TRBJ1-1, with 7 nucleotides matching TRBD1. This TCR came from a woman aged 18-29 years with Graves' hyperthyroidism. Input material: blood. In nucleotides, the CDR3 is TGTGCCAGCAGCTTAAGGGGACAGAGGAACACTGAAGCTTTCTTT. The encoded protein is CASSLRGQRNTEAFF.